The T cell receptor beta chain described here comes from a study of blood T cell repertoires in COVID-19. Overall study: The United States, Italy and Spain provided the acute and convalescent COVID-19 samples. The cDNA or gDNA used as material had been derived from T cells, B-cell-depleted T cells, or PBMCs.

Per the authors' pipeline: Estimation of nucleated cell counts relied on the amplification of reference gene primers. Assay: immunoSEQ multiplex PCR; the TCRdb copy retains only in-frame clones and omits some. V, J and clone size are taken as reported in that table, and D and trimming were inferred from the DNA itself. The repertoire includes about 160,000 clones, about nine tenths of them detected once, and about 3.9% sits in the top ten. The germline V gene encodes CDR1 SNHLY and CDR2 FYNNEI. The V gene lost 7 bases and the J gene lost 7 bases, with 17 bases spanning the gap. This CDR3 contains 13 residues.

The receptor comes from a woman aged 55-69 years who had recovered from COVID-19. Sequencing input: peripheral blood. V and J are TRBV2 and TRBJ2-7; D ambiguous. The CDR3 protein is CASTLPGFLEQYF. DNA for the CDR3: TGTGCCAGCACGCTTCCGGGTTTCTTGGAGCAGTACTTC.